The clone carrying this TCR beta chain was recorded at least ten times. The antigen remains unidentified. CDR3-region Arm-PCR and iRepertoire HTBI primers produced the TCR beta libraries. TCRdb re-derived calls from the multiplex PCR reads in MiXCR, one entry per CDR3 protein. The table has approximately 560,000 distinct CDR3 sequences, 15% to 20% seen once; the top ten hold approximately 12%. These data come from a study of regulatory T cells in long-lasting Graves disease. Study-level results: TRBV28, TRBJ1-2 and TRBJ2-5 emerged as the favored segments in persistent disease.

Described time point: newly diagnosed GD, antithyroid drugs for less than 3 months. PBMC RNA was the source of the TCR library. The length of the CDR3 is 15 residues. Trimming cost V 9 bases and J 4 bases, with 21 bases left between them. In addition, the sample was reused for a study of T cells in Graves' hyperthyroidism and ophthalmopathy. From that paper: Researchers defined stable Graves' hyperthyroidism as no ophthalmopathy progression within 18 months. Primed by the HTBI set, a first-round RT-PCR was run on the TCR CDR3.

The clonotype was recovered from a man between 18 and 29 years old with Graves disease. The input for sequencing was peripheral blood mononuclear cells (PBMCs), taken at new diagnosis, from a patient treated with antithyroid drugs. The rearrangement uses TRBV12-3 or TRBV12-4 and TRBJ2-5; D tentatively fits TRBD1 or TRBD2 (6 bases each). CDR3 sequence reads: CASGGLAGGGETQYF. CDR3 in DNA: TGTGCCAGTGGGGGCCTAGCCGGGGGCGGAGAGACCCAGTACTTC.